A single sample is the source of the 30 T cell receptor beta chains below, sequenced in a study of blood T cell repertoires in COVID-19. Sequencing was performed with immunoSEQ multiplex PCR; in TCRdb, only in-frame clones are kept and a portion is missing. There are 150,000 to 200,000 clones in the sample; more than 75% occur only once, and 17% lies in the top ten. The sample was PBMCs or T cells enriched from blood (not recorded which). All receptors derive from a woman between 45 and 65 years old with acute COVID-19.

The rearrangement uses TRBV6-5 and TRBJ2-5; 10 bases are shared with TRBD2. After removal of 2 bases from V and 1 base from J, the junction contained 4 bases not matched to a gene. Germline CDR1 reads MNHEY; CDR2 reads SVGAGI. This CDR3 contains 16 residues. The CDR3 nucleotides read TGTGCCAGCAGTTACAATAGCGGGGGGCCCCAAGAGACCCAGTACTTC. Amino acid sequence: CASSYNSGGPQETQYF.

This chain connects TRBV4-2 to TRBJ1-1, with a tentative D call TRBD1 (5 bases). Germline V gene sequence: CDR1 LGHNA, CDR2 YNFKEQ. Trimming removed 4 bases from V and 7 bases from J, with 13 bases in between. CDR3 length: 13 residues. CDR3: CASSLDITGEAFF. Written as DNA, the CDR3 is TGTGCCAGCAGCCTAGACATTACAGGTGAAGCTTTCTTT.

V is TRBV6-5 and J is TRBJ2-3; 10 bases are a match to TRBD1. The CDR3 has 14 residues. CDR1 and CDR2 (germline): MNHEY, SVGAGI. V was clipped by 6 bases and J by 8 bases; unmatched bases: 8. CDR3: CASRPGTGVVTQYF. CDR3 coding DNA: TGTGCCAGCAGGCCTGGGACAGGGGTCGTTACGCAGTATTTT.

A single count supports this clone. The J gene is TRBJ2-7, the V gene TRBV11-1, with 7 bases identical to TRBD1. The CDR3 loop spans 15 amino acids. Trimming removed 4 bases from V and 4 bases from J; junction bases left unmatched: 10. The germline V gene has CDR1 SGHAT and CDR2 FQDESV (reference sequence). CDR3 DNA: TGTGCCAGCAGCTGGGACAGCGGTCCCGCTTACGAGCAGTACGTC. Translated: CASSWDSGPAYEQYV.

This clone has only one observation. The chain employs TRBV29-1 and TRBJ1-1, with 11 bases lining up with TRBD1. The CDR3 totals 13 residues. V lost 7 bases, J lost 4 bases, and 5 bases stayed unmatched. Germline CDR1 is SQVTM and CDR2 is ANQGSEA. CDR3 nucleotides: TGCAGCGCCGGGACAGGGGGATCCACTGAAGCTTTCTTT. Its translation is CSAGTGGSTEAFF. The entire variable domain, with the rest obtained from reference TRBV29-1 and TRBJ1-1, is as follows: SAVISQKPSRDICQRGTSLTIQCQVDSQVTMMFWYRQQPGQSLTLIATANQGSEATYESGFVIDKFPISRPNLTFSTLTVSNMSPEDSSIYLCSAGTGGSTEAFFGQGTRLTVV.

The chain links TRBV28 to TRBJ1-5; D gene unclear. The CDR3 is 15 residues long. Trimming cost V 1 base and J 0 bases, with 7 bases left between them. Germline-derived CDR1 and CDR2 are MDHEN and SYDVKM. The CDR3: CASSLYADSNQPQHF. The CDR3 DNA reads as TGTGCCAGCAGTTTATATGCGGATAGCAATCAGCCCCAGCATTTT. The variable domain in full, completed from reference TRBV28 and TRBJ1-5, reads DVKVTQSSRYLVKRTGEKVFLECVQDMDHENMFWYRQDPGLGLRLIYFSYDVKMKEKGDIPEGYSVSREKKERFSLILESASTNQTSMYLCASSLYADSNQPQHFGDGTRLSIL.

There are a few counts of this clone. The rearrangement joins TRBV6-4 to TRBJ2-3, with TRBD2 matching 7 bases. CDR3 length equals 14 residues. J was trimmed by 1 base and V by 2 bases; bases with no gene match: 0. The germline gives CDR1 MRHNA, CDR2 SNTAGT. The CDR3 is CASSDAGGTDTQYF. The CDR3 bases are TGTGCCAGCAGTGACGCGGGGGGCACAGATACGCAGTATTTT.

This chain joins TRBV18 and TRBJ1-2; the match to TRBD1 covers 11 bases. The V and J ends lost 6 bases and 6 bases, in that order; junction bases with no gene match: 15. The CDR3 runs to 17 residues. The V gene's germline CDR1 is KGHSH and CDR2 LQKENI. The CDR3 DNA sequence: TGTGCCAGCTCTCCTACCGGACAGGGGGCGCGAGACCATGGCTACACCTTC. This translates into CASSPTGQGARDHGYTF.

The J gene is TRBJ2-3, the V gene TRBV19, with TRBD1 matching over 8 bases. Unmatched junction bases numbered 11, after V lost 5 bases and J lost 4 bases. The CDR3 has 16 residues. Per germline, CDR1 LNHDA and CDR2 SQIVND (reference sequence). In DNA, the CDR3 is TGTGCCAGTAGTCCCCCGGACAGGGCTAGCGCAGATACGCAGTATTTT. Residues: CASSPPDRASADTQYF. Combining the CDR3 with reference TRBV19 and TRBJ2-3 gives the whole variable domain DGGITQSPKYLFRKEGQNVTLSCEQNLNHDAMYWYRQDPGQGLRLIYYSQIVNDFQKGDIAEGYSVSREKKESFPLTVTSAQKNPTAFYLCASSPPDRASADTQYFGPGTRLTVL.

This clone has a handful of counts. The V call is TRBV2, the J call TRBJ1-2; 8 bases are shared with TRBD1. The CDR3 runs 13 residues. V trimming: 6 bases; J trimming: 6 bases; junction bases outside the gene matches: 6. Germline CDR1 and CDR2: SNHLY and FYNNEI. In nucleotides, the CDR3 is TGTGCCAGCAGCAGGCAGGGGGCAAATGGCTACACCTTC. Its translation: CASSRQGANGYTF.

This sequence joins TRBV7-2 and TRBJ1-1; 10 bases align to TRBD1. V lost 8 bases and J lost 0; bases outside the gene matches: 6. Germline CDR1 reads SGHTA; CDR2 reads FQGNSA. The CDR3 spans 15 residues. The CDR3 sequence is CASGPGTGVNTEAFF. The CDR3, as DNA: TGTGCCAGCGGACCCGGGACAGGGGTGAACACTGAAGCTTTCTTT. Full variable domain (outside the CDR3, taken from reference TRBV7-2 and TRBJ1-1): GAGVSQSPSNKVTEKGKDVELRCDPISGHTALYWYRQSLGQGLEFLIYFQGNSAPDKSGLPSDRFSAERTGGSVSTLTIQRTQQEDSAVYLCASGPGTGVNTEAFFGQGTRLTVV.

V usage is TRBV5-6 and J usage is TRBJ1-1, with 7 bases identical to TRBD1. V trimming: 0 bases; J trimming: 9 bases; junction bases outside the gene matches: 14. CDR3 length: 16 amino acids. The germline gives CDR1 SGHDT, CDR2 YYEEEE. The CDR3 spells CASSLAEVRGKQQAFF. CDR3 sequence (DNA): TGTGCCAGCAGCTTGGCCGAGGTCAGGGGGAAACAACAAGCTTTCTTT.

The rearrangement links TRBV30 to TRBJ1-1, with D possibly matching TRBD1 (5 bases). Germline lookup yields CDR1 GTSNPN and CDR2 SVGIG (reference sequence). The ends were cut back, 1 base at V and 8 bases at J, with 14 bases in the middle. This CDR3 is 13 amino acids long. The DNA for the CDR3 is TGTGCCTGGAGTGCCCGTCATGGGGGGGAAGCTTTCTTT. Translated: CAWSARHGGEAFF.

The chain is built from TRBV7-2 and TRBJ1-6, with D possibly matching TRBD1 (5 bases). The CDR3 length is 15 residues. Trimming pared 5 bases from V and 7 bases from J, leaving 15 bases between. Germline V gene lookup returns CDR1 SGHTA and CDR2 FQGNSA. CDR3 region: CASSPSMGGNSPLHF. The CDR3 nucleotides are TGTGCCAGCAGCCCGTCGATGGGGGGAAATTCACCCCTCCACTTT.

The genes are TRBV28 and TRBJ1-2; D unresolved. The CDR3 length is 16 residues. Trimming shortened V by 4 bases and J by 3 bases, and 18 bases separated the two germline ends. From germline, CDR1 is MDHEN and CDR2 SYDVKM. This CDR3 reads CASSSKRVSTHYGYTF. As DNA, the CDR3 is TGTGCCAGCAGTTCCAAACGGGTCAGTACCCACTATGGCTACACCTTC.

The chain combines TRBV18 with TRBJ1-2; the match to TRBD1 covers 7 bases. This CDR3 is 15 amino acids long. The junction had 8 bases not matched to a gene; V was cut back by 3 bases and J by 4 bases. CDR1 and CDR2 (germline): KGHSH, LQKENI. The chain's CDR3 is CASSPPTGQTYGYTF. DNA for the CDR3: TGTGCCAGCTCACCGCCTACGGGACAGACCTATGGCTACACCTTC.

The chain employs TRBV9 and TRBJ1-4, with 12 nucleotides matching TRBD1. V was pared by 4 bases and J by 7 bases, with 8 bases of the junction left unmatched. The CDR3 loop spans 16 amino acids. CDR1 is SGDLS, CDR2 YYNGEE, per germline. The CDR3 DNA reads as TGTGCCAGCAGCATGACGGGACAGGGGGCAGGTGAAAAACTGTTTTTT. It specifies CASSMTGQGAGEKLFF.

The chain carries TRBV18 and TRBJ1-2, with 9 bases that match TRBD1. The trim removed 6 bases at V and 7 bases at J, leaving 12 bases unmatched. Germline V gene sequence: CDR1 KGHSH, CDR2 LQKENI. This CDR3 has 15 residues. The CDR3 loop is CASSRRTGDDFGYTF. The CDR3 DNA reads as TGTGCCAGCTCCCGGCGGACAGGGGACGACTTTGGCTACACCTTC.

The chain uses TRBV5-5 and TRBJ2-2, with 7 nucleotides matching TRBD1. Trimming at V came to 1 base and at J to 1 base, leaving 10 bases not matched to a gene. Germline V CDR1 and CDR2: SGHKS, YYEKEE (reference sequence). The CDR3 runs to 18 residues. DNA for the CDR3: TGTGCCAGCAGCTTGAGGGCCGCGTACAGGGGGAACACCGGGGAGCTGTTTTTT. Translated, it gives CASSLRAAYRGNTGELFF.

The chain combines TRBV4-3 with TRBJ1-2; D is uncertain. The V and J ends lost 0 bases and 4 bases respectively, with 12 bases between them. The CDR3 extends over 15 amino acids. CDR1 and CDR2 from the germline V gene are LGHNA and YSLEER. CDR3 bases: TGCGCCAGCAGCCAAGATTTGACACCGCTCTATGGCTACACCTTC. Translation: CASSQDLTPLYGYTF.

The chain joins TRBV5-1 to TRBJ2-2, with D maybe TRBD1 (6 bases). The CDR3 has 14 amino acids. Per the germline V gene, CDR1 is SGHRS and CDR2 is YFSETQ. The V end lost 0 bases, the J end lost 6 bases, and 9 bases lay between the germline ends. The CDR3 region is CASSLATGPGELFF. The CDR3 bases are TGCGCCAGCAGCTTGGCTACAGGGCCCGGGGAGCTGTTTTTT.

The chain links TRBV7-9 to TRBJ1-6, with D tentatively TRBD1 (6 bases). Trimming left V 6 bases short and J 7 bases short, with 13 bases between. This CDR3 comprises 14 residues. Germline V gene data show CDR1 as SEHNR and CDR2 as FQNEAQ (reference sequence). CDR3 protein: CASSPGQRNSPLHF. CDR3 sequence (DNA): TGTGCCAGCAGTCCAGGACAGCGGAATTCACCCCTCCACTTT.

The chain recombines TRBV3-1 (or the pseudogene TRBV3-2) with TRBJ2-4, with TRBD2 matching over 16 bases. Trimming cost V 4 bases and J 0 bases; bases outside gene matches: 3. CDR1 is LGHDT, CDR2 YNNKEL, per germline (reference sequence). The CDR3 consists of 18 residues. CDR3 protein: CASSPGLAGGGAKNIQYF. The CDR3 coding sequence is TGTGCCAGCAGCCCGGGACTAGCGGGGGGGGGAGCCAAAAACATTCAGTACTTC.

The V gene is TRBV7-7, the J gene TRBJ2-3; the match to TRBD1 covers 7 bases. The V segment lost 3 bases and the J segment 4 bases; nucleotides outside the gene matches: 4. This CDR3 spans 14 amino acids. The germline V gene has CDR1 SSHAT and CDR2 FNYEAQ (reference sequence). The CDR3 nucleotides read TGTGCCAGCAGCTTGAGACAGGGCGCAGATACGCAGTATTTT. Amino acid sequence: CASSLRQGADTQYF.

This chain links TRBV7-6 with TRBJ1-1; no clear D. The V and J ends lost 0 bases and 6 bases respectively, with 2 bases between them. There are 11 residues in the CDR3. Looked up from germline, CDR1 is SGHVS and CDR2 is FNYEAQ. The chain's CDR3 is CASSLASEAFF. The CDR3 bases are TGTGCCAGCAGCTTAGCCTCTGAAGCTTTCTTT.

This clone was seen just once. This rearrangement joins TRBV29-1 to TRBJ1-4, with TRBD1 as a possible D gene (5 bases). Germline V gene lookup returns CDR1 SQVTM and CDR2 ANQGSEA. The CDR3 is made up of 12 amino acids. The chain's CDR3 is CSIRQGVEKLFF. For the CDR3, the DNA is TGCTCTATTCGGCAGGGTGTTGAAAAACTGTTTTTT.

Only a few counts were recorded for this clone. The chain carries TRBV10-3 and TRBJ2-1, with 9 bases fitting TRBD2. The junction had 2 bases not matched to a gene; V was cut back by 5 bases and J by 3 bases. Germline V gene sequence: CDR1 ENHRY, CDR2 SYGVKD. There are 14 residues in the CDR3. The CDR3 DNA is TGTGCCATCAGTAGCGGGGGGAGCTACAATGAGCAGTTCTTC. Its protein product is CAISSGGSYNEQFF.

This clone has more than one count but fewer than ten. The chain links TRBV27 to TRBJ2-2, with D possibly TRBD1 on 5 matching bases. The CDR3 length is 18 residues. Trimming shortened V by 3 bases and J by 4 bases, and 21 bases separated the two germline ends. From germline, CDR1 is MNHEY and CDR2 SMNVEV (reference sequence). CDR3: CASSLSDSWSRTTGELFF. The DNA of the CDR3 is TGTGCCAGCAGTTTGTCTGACAGTTGGTCGAGAACCACCGGGGAGCTGTTTTTT.

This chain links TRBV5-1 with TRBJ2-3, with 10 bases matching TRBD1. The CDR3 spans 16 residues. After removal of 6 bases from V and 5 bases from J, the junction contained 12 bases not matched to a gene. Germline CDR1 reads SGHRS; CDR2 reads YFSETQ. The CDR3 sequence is CASTLSGTGVRDTQYF. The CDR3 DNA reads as TGCGCCAGCACCCTATCCGGGACAGGGGTGAGAGATACGCAGTATTTT.

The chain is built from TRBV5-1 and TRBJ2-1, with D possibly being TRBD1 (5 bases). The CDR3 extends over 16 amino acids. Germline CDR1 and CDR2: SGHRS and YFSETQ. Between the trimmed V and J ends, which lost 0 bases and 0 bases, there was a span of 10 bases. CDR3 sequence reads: CASSLVGDSSYNEQFF. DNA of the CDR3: TGCGCCAGCAGCTTGGTAGGGGATAGCTCCTACAATGAGCAGTTCTTC.